The 16 T cell receptor beta chains below come from one sample, sequenced in a study of shared clonotypes between healthy human individuals. Libraries were prepared by immunoSEQ multiplex PCR; TCRdb keeps only in-frame clonotypes and omits some of them. The sample yields about 1.5 million clones, 95% to 99% seen once. Input material: naive CD4+ T cells sorted from blood. The subset was: CD45RA+ positively selected. These receptors all stem from a man aged 25-45 years in good health.

The chain couples TRBV18 to TRBJ2-2, with D unclear. There are 15 residues in the CDR3. Trimming left V 0 bases short and J 2 bases short, with 7 bases between. The germline CDR1 and CDR2 sequences are KGHSH and LQKENI. CDR3 loop: CASSPPARNTGELFF. The CDR3 DNA sequence: TGTGCCAGCTCACCACCTGCACGCAACACCGGGGAGCTGTTTTTT.

This clone has just one count. The chain is built from TRBV28 and TRBJ2-3; TRBD1 might be the D (6 bases). Germline-derived CDR1 and CDR2 are MDHEN and SYDVKM. The CDR3 is 14 residues long. The V end lost 4 bases, the J end lost 5 bases, and 13 bases lay between the germline ends. The CDR3 nucleotides are TGTGCCAGCAGTTCCCCCCCAGGGGAAGATACGCAGTATTTT. Its protein is CASSSPPGEDTQYF.

This clone came up once. The genes are TRBV5-1 and TRBJ2-3, with 12 bases identical to TRBD2. Germline CDR1 SGHRS, CDR2 YFSETQ. V shed 0 bases and J 4 bases; nucleotides not matched to a gene: 6. This CDR3 has 17 amino acids. Here the CDR3 reads CASSLGLAGALADTQYF. The CDR3, as DNA: TGCGCCAGCAGCTTGGGACTAGCGGGAGCATTGGCAGATACGCAGTATTTT.

The chain employs TRBV7-3 and TRBJ2-7; D remains unclear. The CDR3 totals 13 residues. CDR1 and CDR2 (germline): SGHTA, FQGTGA. The ends were cut back, 1 base at V and 1 base at J, with 5 bases in the middle. The CDR3 sequence is CASSLIGSYEQYF. The CDR3, as DNA: TGTGCCAGCAGCTTAATAGGGTCCTACGAGCAGTACTTC. Variable domain in full (rest from reference TRBV7-3 and TRBJ2-7): GAGVSQTPSNKVTEKGKYVELRCDPISGHTALYWYRQSLGQGPEFLIYFQGTGAADDSGLPNDRFFAVRPEGSVSTLKIQRTERGDSAVYLCASSLIGSYEQYFGPGTRLTVT.

The chain carries TRBV27 and TRBJ2-1, with 7 bases that match TRBD2. This CDR3 is built from 15 residues. In germline, CDR1 is MNHEY, CDR2 SMNVEV (reference sequence). Trimming at V came to 3 bases and at J to 9 bases, leaving 11 bases not matched to a gene. CDR3 bases: TGTGCCAGCAGTTTGACGCGGGAGATCGGCGGTGAGCAGTTCTTC. As protein: CASSLTREIGGEQFF.

The V gene is TRBV5-1, the J gene TRBJ2-7; TRBD2 is a possible D gene (5 bases). The V gene's germline CDR1 is SGHRS and CDR2 YFSETQ. V was shortened by 0 bases and J by 3 bases, with 16 bases between the two germline ends. This CDR3 is built from 16 residues. CDR3 DNA: TGCGCCAGCAGCTTGGGTGCCGCCGGAGGTGGCTACGAGCAGTACTTC. Protein: CASSLGAAGGGYEQYF.

The chain recombines TRBV28 with TRBJ1-2; unclear D gene. Germline CDR1 and CDR2: MDHEN and SYDVKM. Trimming left V 5 bases short and J 5 bases short, with 9 bases between. The CDR3 runs to 12 residues. DNA for the CDR3: TGTGCCAGCAGTGCCCTAGGGTATGGCTACACCTTC. It translates to CASSALGYGYTF.

A note on this clone: Additional DNA sequences in this sample encode the identical CDR3. This sequence joins TRBV2 and TRBJ2-7; TRBD1 matches 7 bases. Trimming at V came to 6 bases and at J to 4 bases, leaving 0 bases not matched to a gene. In germline, CDR1 is SNHLY, CDR2 FYNNEI. The CDR3 has 11 amino acids. CDR3 nucleotide sequence: TGTGCCAGCAGACAGGGGTACGAGCAGTACTTC. Translating it yields CASRQGYEQYF.

The V and J genes are TRBV10-2 and TRBJ2-1; TRBD1 is a possible D gene (6 bases). The V end was cut by 2 bases, the J end by 7 bases, with 15 bases between. CDR3 length: 15 residues. Germline lookup yields CDR1 WSHSY and CDR2 SAAADI. Here the CDR3 reads CASSEAWGRVNEQFF. The CDR3 region has the DNA TGCGCCAGCAGTGAGGCGTGGGGGCGAGTGAATGAGCAGTTCTTC.

The chain couples TRBV7-6 to TRBJ2-7, with TRBD1 as a possible D gene (6 bases). This CDR3 is built from 14 residues. CDR1 and CDR2 (germline): SGHVS, FNYEAQ. Trimming pared 3 bases from V and 3 bases from J, leaving 12 bases between. CDR3 protein: CASSFQGRSYEQYF. In nucleotides, the CDR3 is TGTGCCAGCAGCTTCCAGGGGAGAAGCTACGAGCAGTACTTC.

A note on this clone: Additional DNA sequences in this sample encode the identical CDR3. V is TRBV5-1 and J is TRBJ1-5; D is ambiguous. This CDR3 region has 14 residues. Germline V gene sequence: CDR1 SGHRS, CDR2 YFSETQ. V was clipped by 0 bases and J by 6 bases, with 10 bases between them. The CDR3 DNA reads TGCGCCAGCAGCTTGGCCGGGGTAGGTCAGCCCCAGCATTTT. Translation gives CASSLAGVGQPQHF.

The chain joins TRBV5-1 to TRBJ2-5; tentative D call: TRBD2 (6 bases). CDR1 is SGHRS and CDR2 is YFSETQ in the germline V gene. This CDR3 has 16 amino acids. V lost 0 bases, J lost 3 bases, and 15 bases lay in between. The CDR3 DNA reads TGCGCCAGCAGCTTGGTATGGGGAGGAGGGAAAGAGACCCAGTACTTC. Its protein product is CASSLVWGGGKETQYF.

The chain employs TRBV28 and TRBJ1-1; D unresolved. This CDR3 is 14 amino acids long. In germline, CDR1 is MDHEN, CDR2 SYDVKM. V was pared by 5 bases and J by 3 bases, with 13 bases between. This chain's CDR3 is CASSVGGRYTEAFF. DNA for the CDR3: TGTGCCAGCAGTGTAGGAGGGAGGTACACTGAAGCTTTCTTT.

The chain uses TRBV5-4 and TRBJ2-2, with 9 bases aligning to TRBD1. V was clipped by 4 bases and J by 7 bases; unmatched bases: 2. The CDR3 loop spans 13 amino acids. Germline lookup yields CDR1 SGHNT and CDR2 YYREEE (reference sequence). CDR3 sequence reads: CASSRGQGGELFF. Written as DNA, the CDR3 is TGTGCCAGCAGCAGGGGACAGGGCGGGGAGCTGTTTTTT. Supplemented by reference TRBV5-4 and TRBJ2-2, the full variable domain reads ETGVTQSPTHLIKTRGQQVTLRCSSQSGHNTVSWYQQALGQGPQFIFQYYREEENGRGNFPPRFSGLQFPNYSSELNVNALELDDSALYLCASSRGQGGELFFGEGSRLTVL.

This chain connects TRBV28 to TRBJ2-7; no clear D gene. The CDR3 spans 11 residues. Germline V gene data show CDR1 as MDHEN and CDR2 as SYDVKM. Trimming shortened V by 3 bases and J by 5 bases, and 5 bases separated the two germline ends. Here the CDR3 reads CASSFRNEQYF. CDR3 DNA sequence: TGTGCCAGCAGTTTTAGGAACGAGCAGTACTTC. Using reference TRBV28 and TRBJ2-7 for the parts outside the CDR3, the full variable domain is DVKVTQSSRYLVKRTGEKVFLECVQDMDHENMFWYRQDPGLGLRLIYFSYDVKMKEKGDIPEGYSVSREKKERFSLILESASTNQTSMYLCASSFRNEQYFGPGTRLTVT.

The chain is built from TRBV5-5 and TRBJ1-5; unclear D gene. Trimming removed 1 base at V and 5 bases at J, with 7 bases between. The germline gives CDR1 SGHKS, CDR2 YYEKEE (reference sequence). This CDR3 comprises 13 residues. CDR3 DNA: TGTGCCAGCAGCTTGCGGCACGATCAGCCCCAGCATTTT. This codes for CASSLRHDQPQHF.